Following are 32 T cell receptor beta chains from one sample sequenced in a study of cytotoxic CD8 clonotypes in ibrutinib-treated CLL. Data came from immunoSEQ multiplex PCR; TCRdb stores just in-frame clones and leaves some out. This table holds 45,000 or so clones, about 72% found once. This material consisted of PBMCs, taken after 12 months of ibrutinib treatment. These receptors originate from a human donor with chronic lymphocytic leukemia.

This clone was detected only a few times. Written as DNA, the CDR3 is TGTGCCAGCTCACCAATGGGACGTAGCAATCAGCCCCAGCATTTT. Translated: CASSPMGRSNQPQHF. The chain carries TRBV18 and TRBJ1-5, with D perhaps TRBD1 (5 bases). The CDR3 is 15 residues long. Trimming removed 2 bases at V and 0 bases at J, with 8 bases between. CDR1 and CDR2 (germline): KGHSH, LQKENI.

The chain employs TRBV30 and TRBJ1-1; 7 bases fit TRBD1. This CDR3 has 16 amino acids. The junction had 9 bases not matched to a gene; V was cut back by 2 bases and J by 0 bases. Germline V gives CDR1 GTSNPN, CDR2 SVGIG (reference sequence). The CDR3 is CAWSRGGANMNTEAFF. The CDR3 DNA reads TGTGCCTGGAGTCGAGGGGGCGCAAATATGAACACTGAAGCTTTCTTT.

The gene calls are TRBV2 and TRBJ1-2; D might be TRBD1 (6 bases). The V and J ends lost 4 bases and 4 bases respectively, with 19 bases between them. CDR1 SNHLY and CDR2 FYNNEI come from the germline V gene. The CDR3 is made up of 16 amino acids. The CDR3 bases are TGTGCCAGCAGTGGACGACGTGGGCAGGGGATCTATGGCTACACCTTC. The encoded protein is CASSGRRGQGIYGYTF. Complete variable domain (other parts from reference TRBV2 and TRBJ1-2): EPEVTQTPSHQVTQMGQEVILRCVPISNHLYFYWYRQILGQKVEFLVSFYNNEISEKSEIFDDQFSVERPDGSNFTLKIRSTKLEDSAMYFCASSGRRGQGIYGYTFGSGTRLTVV.

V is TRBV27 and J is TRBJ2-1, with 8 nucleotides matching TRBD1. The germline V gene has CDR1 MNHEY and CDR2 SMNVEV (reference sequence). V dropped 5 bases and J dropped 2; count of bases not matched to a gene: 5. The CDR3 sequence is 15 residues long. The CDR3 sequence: CASSRDRLAYNEQFF. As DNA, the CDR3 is TGTGCCAGCAGTCGGGACAGGCTTGCCTACAATGAGCAGTTCTTC.

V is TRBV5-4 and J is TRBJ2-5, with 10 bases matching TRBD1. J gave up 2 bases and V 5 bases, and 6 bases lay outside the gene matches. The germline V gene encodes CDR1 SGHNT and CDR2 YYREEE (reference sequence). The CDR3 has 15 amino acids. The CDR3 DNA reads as TGTGCCAGCAGGACAGGGGGCACGGGGCAAGAGACCCAGTACTTC. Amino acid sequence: CASRTGGTGQETQYF.

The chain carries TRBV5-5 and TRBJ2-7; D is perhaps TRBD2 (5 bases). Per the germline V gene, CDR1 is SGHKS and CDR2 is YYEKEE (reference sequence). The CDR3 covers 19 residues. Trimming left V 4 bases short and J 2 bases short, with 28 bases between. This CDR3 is CASSPLGNPVWERTYEQYF. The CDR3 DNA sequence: TGTGCCAGCAGCCCGTTGGGGAACCCCGTGTGGGAGCGAACCTACGAGCAGTACTTC. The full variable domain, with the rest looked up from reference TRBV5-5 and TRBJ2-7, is DAGVTQSPTHLIKTRGQQVTLRCSPISGHKSVSWYQQVLGQGPQFIFQYYEKEERGRGNFPDRFSARQFPNYSSELNVNALLLGDSALYLCASSPLGNPVWERTYEQYFGPGTRLTVT.

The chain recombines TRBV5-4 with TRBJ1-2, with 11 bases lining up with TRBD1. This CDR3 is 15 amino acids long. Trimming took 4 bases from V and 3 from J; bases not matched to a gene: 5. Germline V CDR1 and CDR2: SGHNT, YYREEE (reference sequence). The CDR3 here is CASSARDRGDYGYTF. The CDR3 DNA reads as TGTGCCAGCAGCGCCCGGGACAGGGGGGACTATGGCTACACCTTC. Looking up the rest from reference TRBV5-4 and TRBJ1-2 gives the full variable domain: ETGVTQSPTHLIKTRGQQVTLRCSSQSGHNTVSWYQQALGQGPQFIFQYYREEENGRGNFPPRFSGLQFPNYSSELNVNALELDDSALYLCASSARDRGDYGYTFGSGTRLTVV.

CDR3 DNA sequence: TGTGCCAGCAACCTGGACTATTACAATGAGCAGTTCTTC. It is translated as CASNLDYYNEQFF. The chain is built from TRBV6-6 and TRBJ2-1; tentative D call: TRBD2 (6 bases). The CDR3 covers 13 residues. Trimming left V 7 bases short and J 4 bases short, with 11 bases between. Germline V lookup: CDR1 MNHNY, CDR2 SVGAGI (reference sequence).

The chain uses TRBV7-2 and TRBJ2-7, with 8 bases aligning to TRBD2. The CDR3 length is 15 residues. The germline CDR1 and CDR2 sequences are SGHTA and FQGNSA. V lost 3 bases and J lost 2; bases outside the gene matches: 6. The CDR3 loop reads CASSLEAGVPYEQYF. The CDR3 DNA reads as TGTGCCAGCAGCTTGGAAGCGGGGGTCCCCTACGAGCAGTACTTC.

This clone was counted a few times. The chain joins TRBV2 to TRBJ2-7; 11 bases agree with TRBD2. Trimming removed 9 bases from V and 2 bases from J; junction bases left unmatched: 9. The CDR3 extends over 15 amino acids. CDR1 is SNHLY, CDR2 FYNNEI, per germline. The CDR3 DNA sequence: TGTGCCAGATCTTCCGGGACTAGCGGACCCTACGAGCAGTACTTC. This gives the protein CARSSGTSGPYEQYF.

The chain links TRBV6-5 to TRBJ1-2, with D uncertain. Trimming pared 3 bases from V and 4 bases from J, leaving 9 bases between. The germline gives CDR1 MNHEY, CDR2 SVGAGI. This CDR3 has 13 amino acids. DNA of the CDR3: TGTGCCAGCAGTTATCGGGTCGGCTATGGCTACACCTTC. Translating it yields CASSYRVGYGYTF.

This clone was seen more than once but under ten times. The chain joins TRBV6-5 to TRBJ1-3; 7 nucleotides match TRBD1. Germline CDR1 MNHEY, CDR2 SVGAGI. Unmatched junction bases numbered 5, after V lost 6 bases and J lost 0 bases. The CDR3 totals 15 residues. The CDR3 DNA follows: TGTGCCAGCAGACGGGGACAGAGCTCTGGAAACACCATATATTTT. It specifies CASRRGQSSGNTIYF.

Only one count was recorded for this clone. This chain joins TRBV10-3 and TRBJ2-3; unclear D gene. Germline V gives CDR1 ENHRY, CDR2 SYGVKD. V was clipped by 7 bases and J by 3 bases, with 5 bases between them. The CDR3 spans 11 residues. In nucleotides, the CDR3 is TGTGCCATCACCAGTACAGATACGCAGTATTTT. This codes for CAITSTDTQYF.

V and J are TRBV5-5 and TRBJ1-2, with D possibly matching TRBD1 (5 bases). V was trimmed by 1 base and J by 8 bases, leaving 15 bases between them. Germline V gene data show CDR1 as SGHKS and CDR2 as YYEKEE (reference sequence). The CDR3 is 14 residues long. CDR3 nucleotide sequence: TGTGCCAGCAGCTTGTCCCGGCAGGGTGAAGGCTACACCTTC. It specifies CASSLSRQGEGYTF.

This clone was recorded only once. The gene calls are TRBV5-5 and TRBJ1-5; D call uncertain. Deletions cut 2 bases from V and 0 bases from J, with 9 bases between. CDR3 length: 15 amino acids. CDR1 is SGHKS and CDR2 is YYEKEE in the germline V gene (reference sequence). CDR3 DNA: TGTGCCAGCAGCTTCGACGTAAATAGCAATCAGCCCCAGCATTTT. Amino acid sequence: CASSFDVNSNQPQHF.

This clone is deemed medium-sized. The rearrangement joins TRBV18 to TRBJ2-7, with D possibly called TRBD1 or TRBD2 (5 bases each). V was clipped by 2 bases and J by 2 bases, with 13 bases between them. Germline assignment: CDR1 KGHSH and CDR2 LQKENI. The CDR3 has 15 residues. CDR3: CASSPSDGTTYEQYF. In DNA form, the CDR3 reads TGTGCCAGCTCACCAAGTGACGGGACCACCTACGAGCAGTACTTC.

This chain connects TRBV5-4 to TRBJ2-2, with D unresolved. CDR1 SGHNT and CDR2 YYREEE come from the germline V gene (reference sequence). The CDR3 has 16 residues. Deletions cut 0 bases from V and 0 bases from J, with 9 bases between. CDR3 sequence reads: CASSLGVIANTGELFF. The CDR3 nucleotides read TGTGCCAGCAGCTTGGGAGTAATAGCGAACACCGGGGAGCTGTTTTTT.

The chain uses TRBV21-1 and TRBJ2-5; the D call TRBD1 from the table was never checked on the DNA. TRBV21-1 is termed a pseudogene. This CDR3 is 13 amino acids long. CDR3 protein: CASTSTGIETQYF. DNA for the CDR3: TGTGCCAGCACCTCGACAGGGATAGAGACCCAGTACTTC.

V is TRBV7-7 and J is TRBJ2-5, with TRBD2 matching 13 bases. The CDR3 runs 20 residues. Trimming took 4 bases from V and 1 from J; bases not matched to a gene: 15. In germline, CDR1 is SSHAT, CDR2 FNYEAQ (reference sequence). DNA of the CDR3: TGTGCCAGCAGCTATTTCGGACTAGCGGGAGAAGAACGATTCCAAGAGACCCAGTACTTC. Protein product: CASSYFGLAGEERFQETQYF.

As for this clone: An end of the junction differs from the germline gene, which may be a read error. The CDR3 DNA reads as TGTGCCAGCACCGTAGGGTCGGGACAGCCTTACAATGAGCAGTTCTTC. It specifies CASTVGSGQPYNEQFF. The V and J genes are TRBV9 and TRBJ2-1, with 7 nucleotides matching TRBD1. From germline, CDR1 is SGDLS and CDR2 YYNGEE. This CDR3 contains 16 residues.

The CDR3 protein is CASSLVGGLAGTSEQFF. CDR3 nucleotide sequence: TGTGCCAGCAGCTTAGTTGGGGGGCTAGCGGGAACGTCTGAGCAGTTCTTC. The gene calls are TRBV7-2 and TRBJ2-1; 9 nucleotides match TRBD2. The CDR3 length is 17 residues. Per the germline V gene, CDR1 is SGHTA and CDR2 is FQGNSA. Trimming removed 1 base from V and 9 bases from J; junction bases left unmatched: 13.

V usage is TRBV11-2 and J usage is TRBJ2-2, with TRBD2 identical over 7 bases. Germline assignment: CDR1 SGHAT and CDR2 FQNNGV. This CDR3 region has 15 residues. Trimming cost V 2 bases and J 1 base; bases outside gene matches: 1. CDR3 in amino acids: CASSLTSENTGELFF. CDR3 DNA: TGTGCCAGCAGCTTAACTAGCGAGAACACCGGGGAGCTGTTTTTT. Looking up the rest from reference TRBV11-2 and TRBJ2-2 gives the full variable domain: EAGVAQSPRYKIIEKRQSVAFWCNPISGHATLYWYQQILGQGPKLLIQFQNNGVVDDSQLPKDRFSAERLKGVDSTLKIQPAKLEDSAVYLCASSLTSENTGELFFGEGSRLTVL.

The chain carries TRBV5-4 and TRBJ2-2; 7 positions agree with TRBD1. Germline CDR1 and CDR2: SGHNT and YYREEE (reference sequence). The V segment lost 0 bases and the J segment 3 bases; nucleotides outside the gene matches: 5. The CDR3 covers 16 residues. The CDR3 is CASSLVGQGDTGELFF. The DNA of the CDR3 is TGTGCCAGCAGCTTGGTGGGGCAGGGGGACACCGGGGAGCTGTTTTTT.

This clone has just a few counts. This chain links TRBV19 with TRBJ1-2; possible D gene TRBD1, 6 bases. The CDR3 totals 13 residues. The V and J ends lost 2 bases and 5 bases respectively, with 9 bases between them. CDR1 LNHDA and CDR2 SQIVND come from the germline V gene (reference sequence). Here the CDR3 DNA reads TGTGCCAGTAGTATAAGCGGACAGTATGGCTACACCTTC. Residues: CASSISGQYGYTF.

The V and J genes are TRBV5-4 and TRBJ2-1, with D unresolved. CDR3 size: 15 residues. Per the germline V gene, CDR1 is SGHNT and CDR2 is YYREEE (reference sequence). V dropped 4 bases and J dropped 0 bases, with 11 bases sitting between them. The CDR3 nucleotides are TGTGCCAGCAGCCCAAACTCGGACTCCTACAATGAGCAGTTCTTC. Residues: CASSPNSDSYNEQFF.

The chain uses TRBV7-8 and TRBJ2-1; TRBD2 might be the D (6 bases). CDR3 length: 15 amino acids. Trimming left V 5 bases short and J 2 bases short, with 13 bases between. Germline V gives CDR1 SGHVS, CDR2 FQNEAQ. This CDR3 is CASSQQEGTYNEQFF. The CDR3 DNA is TGTGCCAGCAGCCAACAGGAGGGGACCTACAATGAGCAGTTCTTC.

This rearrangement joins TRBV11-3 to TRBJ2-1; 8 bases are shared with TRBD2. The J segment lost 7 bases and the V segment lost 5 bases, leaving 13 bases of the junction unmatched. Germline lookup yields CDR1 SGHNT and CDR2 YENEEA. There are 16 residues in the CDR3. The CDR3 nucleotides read TGTGCCAGCAGCCGGGGGGGGCTAGTTGATGGGAATGAGCAGTTCTTC. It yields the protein CASSRGGLVDGNEQFF.

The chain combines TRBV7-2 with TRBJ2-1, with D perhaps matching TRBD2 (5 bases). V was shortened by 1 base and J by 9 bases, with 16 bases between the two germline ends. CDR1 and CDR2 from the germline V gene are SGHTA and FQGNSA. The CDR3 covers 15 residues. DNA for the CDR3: TGTGCCAGCAGCTTAGGAGCCCCCGGGAATACTGAGCAGTTCTTC. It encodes CASSLGAPGNTEQFF.

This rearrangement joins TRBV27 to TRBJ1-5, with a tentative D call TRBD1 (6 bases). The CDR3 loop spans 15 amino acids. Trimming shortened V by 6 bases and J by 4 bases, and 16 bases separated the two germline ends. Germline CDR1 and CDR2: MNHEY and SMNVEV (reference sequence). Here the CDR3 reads CASRGSGQPNQPQHF. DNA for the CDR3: TGTGCCAGCAGGGGATCGGGACAACCGAATCAGCCCCAGCATTTT.

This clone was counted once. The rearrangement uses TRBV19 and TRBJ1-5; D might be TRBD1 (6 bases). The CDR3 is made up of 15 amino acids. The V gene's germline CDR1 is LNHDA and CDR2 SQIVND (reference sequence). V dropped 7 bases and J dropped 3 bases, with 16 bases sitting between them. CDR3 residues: CASISMDSFNQPQHF. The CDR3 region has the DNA TGTGCCAGTATTAGCATGGACAGCTTCAATCAGCCCCAGCATTTT. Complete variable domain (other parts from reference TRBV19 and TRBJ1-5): DGGITQSPKYLFRKEGQNVTLSCEQNLNHDAMYWYRQDPGQGLRLIYYSQIVNDFQKGDIAEGYSVSREKKESFPLTVTSAQKNPTAFYLCASISMDSFNQPQHFGDGTRLSIL.

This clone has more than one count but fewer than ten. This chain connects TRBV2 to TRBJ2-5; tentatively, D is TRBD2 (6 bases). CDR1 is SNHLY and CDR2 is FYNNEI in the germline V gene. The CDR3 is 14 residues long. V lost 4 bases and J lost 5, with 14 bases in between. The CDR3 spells CASSAEGAGETQYF. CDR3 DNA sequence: TGTGCCAGCAGTGCGGAGGGAGCTGGGGAGACCCAGTACTTC.

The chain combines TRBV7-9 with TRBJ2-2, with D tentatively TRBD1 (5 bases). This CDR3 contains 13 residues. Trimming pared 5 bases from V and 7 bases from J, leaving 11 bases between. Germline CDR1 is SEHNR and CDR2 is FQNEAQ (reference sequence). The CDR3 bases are TGTGCCAGCAGCAATCAGGGAATCGGGGAGCTGTTTTTT. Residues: CASSNQGIGELFF.